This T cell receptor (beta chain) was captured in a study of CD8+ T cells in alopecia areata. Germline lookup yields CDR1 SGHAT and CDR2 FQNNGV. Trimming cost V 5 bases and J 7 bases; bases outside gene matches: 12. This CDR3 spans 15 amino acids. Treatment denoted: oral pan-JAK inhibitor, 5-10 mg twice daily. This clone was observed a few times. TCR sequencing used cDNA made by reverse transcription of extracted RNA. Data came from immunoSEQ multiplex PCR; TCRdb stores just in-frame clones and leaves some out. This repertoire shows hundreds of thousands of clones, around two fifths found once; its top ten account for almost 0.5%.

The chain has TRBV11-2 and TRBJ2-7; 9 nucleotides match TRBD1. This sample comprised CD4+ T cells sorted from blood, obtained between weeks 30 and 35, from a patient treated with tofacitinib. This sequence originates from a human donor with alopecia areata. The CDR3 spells CASSRMGQGGGEQYF. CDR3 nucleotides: TGTGCCAGCAGCCGGATGGGACAGGGTGGAGGGGAGCAGTACTTC. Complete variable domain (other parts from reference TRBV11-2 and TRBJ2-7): EAGVAQSPRYKIIEKRQSVAFWCNPISGHATLYWYQQILGQGPKLLIQFQNNGVVDDSQLPKDRFSAERLKGVDSTLKIQPAKLEDSAVYLCASSRMGQGGGEQYFGPGTRLTVT.